Detailed here is one TCR beta chain. Preparation of the TCRbeta library used unique molecular identifiers. TCRdb passed the PCR reads through MiXCR, listing each CDR3 protein once. The sample carries 90,000 to 100,000 distinct CDR3 sequences, 20% to 30% recorded once. The record originates from a study of T-cell reconstitution after alpha-beta-depleted transplantation in children. The CDR3 spans 15 residues. Trimming shortened V by 5 bases and J by 5 bases, and 18 bases separated the two germline ends. Sequenced material: PBMCs, taken before TCRalphabeta/CD19-depleted stem cell transplant. This sequence was found in a boy younger than 10 with acute lymphoblastic leukemia, due to receive a stem cell transplant. This rearrangement joins TRBV12-3 or TRBV12-4 to TRBJ2-5; D possibly corresponds to TRBD1 (6 bases). The chain's CDR3 is CASSPDSLWGETQYF. The DNA of the CDR3 is TGTGCCAGCAGTCCGGACAGCCTCTGGGGGGAGACCCAGTACTTC.